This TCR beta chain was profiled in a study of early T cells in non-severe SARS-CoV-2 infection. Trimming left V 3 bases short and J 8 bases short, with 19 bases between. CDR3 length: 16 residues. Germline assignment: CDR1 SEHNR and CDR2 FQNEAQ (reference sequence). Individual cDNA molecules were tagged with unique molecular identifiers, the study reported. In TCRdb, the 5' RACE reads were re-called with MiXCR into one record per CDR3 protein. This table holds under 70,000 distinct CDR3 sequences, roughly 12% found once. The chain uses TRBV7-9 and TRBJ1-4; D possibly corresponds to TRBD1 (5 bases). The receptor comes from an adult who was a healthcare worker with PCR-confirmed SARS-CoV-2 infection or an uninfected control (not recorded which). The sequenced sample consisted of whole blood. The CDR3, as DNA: TGTGCCAGCAGCTTGGGGCTCGTACCCTGGGAGGAAAAACTGTTTTTT. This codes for CASSLGLVPWEEKLFF.